The T cell receptor (beta chain) under discussion was sequenced for a study of T-cell reconstitution after alpha-beta-depleted transplantation in children. Regarding the study as a whole: High day-60 TCRbeta diversity in some patients came from surviving recipient T cells and thymic progenitors. When one year had passed after transplant, most T-cell counts and diversity came from newly produced T cells.

This clonotype was detected only a few times. Antigen unknown. A much larger clone lies one base from this, so it may be a read error. It was with unique molecular identifiers that the TCRbeta library was prepared. TCRdb redid the calling of the PCR reads with MiXCR, one entry per CDR3 protein. The sample carries 350,000 to 500,000 distinct CDR3 sequences, roughly 44% recorded once. Trimming cost V 10 bases and J 2 bases; bases outside gene matches: 11. The length of the CDR3 is 18 residues. CDR1 is SGHAT, CDR2 FQNNGV, per germline. The sequencing here drew on PBMCs, taken before TCRalphabeta/CD19-depleted stem cell transplant. The chain couples TRBV11-2 to TRBJ2-2, with TRBD2 identical over 15 bases. This TCR derives from a girl aged 2-10 years with aplastic anemia, due to receive a stem cell transplant. The CDR3 sequence is CATTQGLAGGLNTGELFF. The CDR3 coding sequence is TGTGCCACCACCCAGGGACTAGCGGGAGGCCTCAACACCGGGGAGCTGTTTTTT.